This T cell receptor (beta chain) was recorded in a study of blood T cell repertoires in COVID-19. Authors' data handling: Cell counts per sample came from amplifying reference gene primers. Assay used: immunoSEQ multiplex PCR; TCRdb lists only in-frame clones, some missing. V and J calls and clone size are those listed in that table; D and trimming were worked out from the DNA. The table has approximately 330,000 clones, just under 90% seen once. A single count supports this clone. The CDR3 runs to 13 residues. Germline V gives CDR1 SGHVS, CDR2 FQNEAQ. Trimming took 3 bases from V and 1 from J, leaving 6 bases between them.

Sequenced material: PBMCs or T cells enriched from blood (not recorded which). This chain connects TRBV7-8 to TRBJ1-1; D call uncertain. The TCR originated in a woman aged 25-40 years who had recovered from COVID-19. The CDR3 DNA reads TGTGCCAGCAGCTTGACACAGAACACTGAAGCTTTCTTT. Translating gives CASSLTQNTEAFF.